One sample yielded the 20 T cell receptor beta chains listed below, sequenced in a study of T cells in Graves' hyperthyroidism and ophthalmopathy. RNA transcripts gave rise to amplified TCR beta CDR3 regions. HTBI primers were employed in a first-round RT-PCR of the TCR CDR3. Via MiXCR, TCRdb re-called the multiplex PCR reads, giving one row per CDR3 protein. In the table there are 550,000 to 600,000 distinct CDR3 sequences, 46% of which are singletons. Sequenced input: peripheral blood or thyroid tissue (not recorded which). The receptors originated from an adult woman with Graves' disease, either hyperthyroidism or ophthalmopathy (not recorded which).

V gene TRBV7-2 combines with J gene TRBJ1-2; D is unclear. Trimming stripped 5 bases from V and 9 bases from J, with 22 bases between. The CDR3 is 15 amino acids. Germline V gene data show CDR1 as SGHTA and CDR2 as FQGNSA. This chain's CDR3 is CASSLRGGPWYCYTF. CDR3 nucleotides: TGTGCCAGCAGCCTCCGGGGAGGTCCCTGGTACTGCTACACCTTC.

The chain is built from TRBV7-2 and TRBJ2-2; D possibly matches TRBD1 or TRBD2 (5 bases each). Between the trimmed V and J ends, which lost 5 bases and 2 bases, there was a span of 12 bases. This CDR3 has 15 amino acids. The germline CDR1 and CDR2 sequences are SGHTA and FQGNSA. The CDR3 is CASSRGGGNTGELFF. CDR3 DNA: TGTGCCAGCAGCCGTGGTGGGGGAAACACCGGGGAGCTGTTTTTT.

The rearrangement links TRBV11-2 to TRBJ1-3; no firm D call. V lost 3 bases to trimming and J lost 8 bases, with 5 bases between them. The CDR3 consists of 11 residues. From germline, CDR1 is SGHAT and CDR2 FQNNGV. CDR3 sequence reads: CASSFGHTIYF. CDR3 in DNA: TGTGCCAGCAGCTTCGGCCACACCATATATTTT.

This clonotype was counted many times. This CDR3 reads CASTGSGGPNTGELFF. The CDR3, as DNA: TGTGCCAGCACCGGATCCGGGGGGCCCAACACCGGGGAGCTGTTTTTT. The chain couples TRBV12-3 or TRBV12-4 to TRBJ2-2; maybe TRBD2 (7 bases). The CDR3 covers 16 residues. Deletions cut 7 bases from V and 2 bases from J, with 17 bases between.

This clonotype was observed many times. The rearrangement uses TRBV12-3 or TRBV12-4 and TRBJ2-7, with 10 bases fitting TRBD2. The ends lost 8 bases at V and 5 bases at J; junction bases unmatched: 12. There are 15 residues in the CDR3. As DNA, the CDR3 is TGTGCCAGCTCGTTCCGGTCTAGCGGGAGAAACGAGCAGTACTTC. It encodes CASSFRSSGRNEQYF.

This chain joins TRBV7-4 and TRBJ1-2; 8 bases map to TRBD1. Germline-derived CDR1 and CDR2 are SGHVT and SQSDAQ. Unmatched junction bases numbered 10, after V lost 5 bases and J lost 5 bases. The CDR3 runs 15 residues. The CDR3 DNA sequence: TGTGCCAGCAGCCCTGTGACAGGGGCGCGGTATGGCTACACCTTC. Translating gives CASSPVTGARYGYTF.

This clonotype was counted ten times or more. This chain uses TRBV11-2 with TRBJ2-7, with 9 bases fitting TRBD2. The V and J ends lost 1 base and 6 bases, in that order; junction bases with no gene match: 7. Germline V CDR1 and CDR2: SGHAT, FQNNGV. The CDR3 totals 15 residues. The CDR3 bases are TGTGCCAGCAGCTTAGTTTGGCGGGAGGGCCGCGAGCAGTACTTC. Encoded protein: CASSLVWREGREQYF.

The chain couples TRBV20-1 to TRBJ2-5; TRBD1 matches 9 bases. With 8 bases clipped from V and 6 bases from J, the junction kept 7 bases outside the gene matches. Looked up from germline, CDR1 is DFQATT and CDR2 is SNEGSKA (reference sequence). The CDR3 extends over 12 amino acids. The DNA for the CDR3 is TGCAGTACGACAGGGGGTAATAAGACCCAGTACTTC. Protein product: CSTTGGNKTQYF.

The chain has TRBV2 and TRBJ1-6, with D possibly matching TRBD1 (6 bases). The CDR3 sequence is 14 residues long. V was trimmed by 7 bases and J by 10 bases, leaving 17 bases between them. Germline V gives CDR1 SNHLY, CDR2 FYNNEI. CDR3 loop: CASMTDGGRSPLHF. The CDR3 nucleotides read TGTGCCAGCATGACGGATGGGGGCAGGTCACCCCTCCACTTT.

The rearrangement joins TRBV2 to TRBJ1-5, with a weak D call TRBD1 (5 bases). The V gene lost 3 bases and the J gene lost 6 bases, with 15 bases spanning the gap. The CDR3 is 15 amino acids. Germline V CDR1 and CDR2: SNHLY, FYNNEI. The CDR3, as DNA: TGTGCCAGCAGTGAGGGCCCCGGACAATTTCAGCCCCAGCATTTT. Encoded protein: CASSEGPGQFQPQHF.

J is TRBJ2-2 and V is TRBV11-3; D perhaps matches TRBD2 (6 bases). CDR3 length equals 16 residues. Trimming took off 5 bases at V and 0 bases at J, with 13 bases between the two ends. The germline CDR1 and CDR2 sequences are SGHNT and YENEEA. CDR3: CASSQGGTANTGELFF. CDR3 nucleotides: TGTGCCAGCAGCCAGGGAGGCACCGCGAACACCGGGGAGCTGTTTTTT.

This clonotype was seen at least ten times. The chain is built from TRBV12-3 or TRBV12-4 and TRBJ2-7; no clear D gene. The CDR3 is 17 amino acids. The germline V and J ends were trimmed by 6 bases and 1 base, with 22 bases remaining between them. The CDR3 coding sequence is TGTGCCAGCAGCCAGTACACCTGGACGGAGATTTCCTACGAGCAGTACTTC. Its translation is CASSQYTWTEISYEQYF.

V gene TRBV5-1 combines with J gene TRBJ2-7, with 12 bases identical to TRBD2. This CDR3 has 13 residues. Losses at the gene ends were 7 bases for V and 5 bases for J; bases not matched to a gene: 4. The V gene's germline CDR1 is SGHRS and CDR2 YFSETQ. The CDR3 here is CASFTSGRHEQYF. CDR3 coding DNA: TGCGCCAGCTTCACTAGCGGGAGGCACGAGCAGTACTTC.

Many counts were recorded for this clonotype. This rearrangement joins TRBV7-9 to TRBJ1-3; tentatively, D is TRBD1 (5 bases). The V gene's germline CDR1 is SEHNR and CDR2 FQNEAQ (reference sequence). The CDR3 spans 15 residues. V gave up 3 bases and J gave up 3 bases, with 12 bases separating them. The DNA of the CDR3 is TGTGCCAGCAGCTTGTCTGGGGCCGGTGGAAACACCATATATTTT. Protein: CASSLSGAGGNTIYF.

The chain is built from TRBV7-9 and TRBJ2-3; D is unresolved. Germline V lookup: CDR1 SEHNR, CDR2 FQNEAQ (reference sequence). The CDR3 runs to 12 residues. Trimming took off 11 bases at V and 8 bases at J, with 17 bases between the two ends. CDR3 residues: CAFRSAVGTQYF. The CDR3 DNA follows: TGTGCCTTCAGGTCGGCGGTTGGTACGCAGTATTTT.

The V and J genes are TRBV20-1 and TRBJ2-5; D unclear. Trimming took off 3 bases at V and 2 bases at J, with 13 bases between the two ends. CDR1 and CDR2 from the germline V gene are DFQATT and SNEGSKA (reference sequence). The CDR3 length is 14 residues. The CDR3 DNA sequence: TGCAGTGCTAGGGAACCAAGGGCACAAGAGACCCAGTACTTC. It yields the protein CSAREPRAQETQYF.

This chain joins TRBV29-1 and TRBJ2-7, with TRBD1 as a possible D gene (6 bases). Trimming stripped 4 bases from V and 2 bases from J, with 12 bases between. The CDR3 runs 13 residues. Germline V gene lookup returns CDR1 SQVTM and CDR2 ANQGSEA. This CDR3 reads CSVGGGLAYEQYF. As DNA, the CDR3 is TGCAGCGTTGGTGGGGGCTTAGCCTACGAGCAGTACTTC.

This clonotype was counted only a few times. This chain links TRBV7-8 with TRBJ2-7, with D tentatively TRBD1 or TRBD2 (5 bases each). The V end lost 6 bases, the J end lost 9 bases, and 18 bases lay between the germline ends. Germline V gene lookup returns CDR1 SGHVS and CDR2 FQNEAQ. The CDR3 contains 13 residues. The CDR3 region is CASSLGPEERQYF. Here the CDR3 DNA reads TGTGCCAGCAGTCTGGGACCCGAGGAAAGGCAGTACTTC.

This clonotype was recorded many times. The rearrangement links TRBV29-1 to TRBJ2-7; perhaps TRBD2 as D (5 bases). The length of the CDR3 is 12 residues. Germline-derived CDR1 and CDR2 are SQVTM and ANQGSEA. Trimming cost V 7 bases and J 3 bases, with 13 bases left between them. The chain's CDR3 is CSGVDYHYEQYF. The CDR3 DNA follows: TGCAGCGGCGTCGACTACCACTACGAGCAGTACTTC.

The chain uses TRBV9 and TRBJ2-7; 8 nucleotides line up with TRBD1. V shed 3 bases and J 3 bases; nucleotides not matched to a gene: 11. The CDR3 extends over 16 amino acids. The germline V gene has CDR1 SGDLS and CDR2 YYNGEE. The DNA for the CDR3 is TGTGCCAGCAGCGGATCCCGGGACAGGACCCTCTACGAGCAGTACTTC. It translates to CASSGSRDRTLYEQYF.